The 9 T cell receptor beta chains presented below share a single source sample, sequenced in a study of T cell repertoires in cytomegalovirus infection. TCRdb re-analysed the reads in MiXCR, keeping a single row per CDR3 protein. Among roughly 720,000 distinct CDR3 sequences listed, roughly 35% were seen once. Specimen: PBMCs. Receptor source: a human donor in good health (CMV status not recorded). Some clones in this sample may be carry-over from other donors' samples.

This chain uses TRBV9 with TRBJ1-1; D is possibly TRBD1 (5 bases). V lost 1 base and J 3 bases, leaving 13 bases between the germline ends. The CDR3 has 15 amino acids. CDR1 is SGDLS and CDR2 is YYNGEE in the germline V gene. The CDR3: CASSVRQGGDTEAFF. The CDR3 DNA reads TGTGCCAGCAGCGTACGTCAGGGTGGGGACACTGAAGCTTTCTTT.

The chain carries TRBV5-1 and TRBJ2-2; D is perhaps TRBD1 (6 bases). The germline gives CDR1 SGHRS, CDR2 YFSETQ. The length of the CDR3 is 17 residues. V dropped 1 base and J dropped 4 bases, with 17 bases sitting between them. The CDR3: CASSLTGHPTSTGELFF. The CDR3 DNA follows: TGCGCCAGCAGCTTGACGGGACATCCGACGAGCACCGGGGAGCTGTTTTTT.

Remarks on this clonotype: Possible read error: a much larger clone is one base away. V gene TRBV28 combines with J gene TRBJ1-5; D is unclear. Germline assignment: CDR1 MDHEN and CDR2 SYDVKM. V was cut by 2 bases and J by 0 bases, with 5 bases left in between. There are 14 residues in the CDR3. As DNA, the CDR3 is TGTGCCAGCAGTTTAATTAATAGCAATCAGCCCCAGCATTTT. Protein sequence: CASSLINSNQPQHF.

The gene calls are TRBV7-2 and TRBJ2-3; 10 nucleotides agree with TRBD2. CDR1 and CDR2 from the germline V gene are SGHTA and FQGNSA. The trim removed 3 bases at V and 1 base at J, leaving 4 bases unmatched. The CDR3 covers 16 residues. CDR3 in amino acids: CASSFTLAGGTDTQYF. The CDR3 DNA reads as TGTGCCAGCAGCTTTACCCTAGCGGGGGGCACAGATACGCAGTATTTT. Using reference TRBV7-2 and TRBJ2-3 for the parts outside the CDR3, the full variable domain is GAGVSQSPSNKVTEKGKDVELRCDPISGHTALYWYRQSLGQGLEFLIYFQGNSAPDKSGLPSDRFSAERTGGSVSTLTIQRTQQEDSAVYLCASSFTLAGGTDTQYFGPGTRLTVL.

The chain uses TRBV6-2 or TRBV6-3 and TRBJ1-6; 7 bases agree with TRBD1. The trim removed 7 bases at V and 9 bases at J, leaving 18 bases unmatched. This CDR3 is built from 17 residues. The germline V gene encodes CDR1 MNHEY and CDR2 SVGEGT. In nucleotides, the CDR3 is TGTGCCAGCACCCCAGGTCAGGGGGGACTACTGGGTTCACCCCTCCACTTT. This gives the protein CASTPGQGGLLGSPLHF.

This clonotype was detected many times. This chain uses TRBV7-2 with TRBJ2-5; D is ambiguous. This CDR3 region has 14 residues. Between the trimmed V and J ends, which lost 2 bases and 0 bases, there was a span of 7 bases. Germline CDR1 SGHTA, CDR2 FQGNSA. CDR3 DNA: TGTGCCAGCAGCTTAAGACGGAACCAAGAGACCCAGTACTTC. Translating gives CASSLRRNQETQYF.

The chain carries TRBV7-2 and TRBJ1-4; no definite D call. This CDR3 spans 13 amino acids. Germline V gives CDR1 SGHTA, CDR2 FQGNSA. The V end was cut by 1 base, the J end by 7 bases, with 7 bases between. The CDR3 nucleotides are TGTGCCAGCAGCTTAGGAGTTTCTGAAAAACTGTTTTTT. This translates into CASSLGVSEKLFF.

This clonotype was seen a few times. The V and J genes are TRBV19 and TRBJ2-2; the D gene is possibly TRBD1 (6 bases). The length of the CDR3 is 15 residues. CDR1 and CDR2 (germline): LNHDA, SQIVND (reference sequence). V lost 5 bases and J 4 bases, leaving 14 bases between the germline ends. The CDR3 nucleotides read TGTGCCAGTAGTGCCAGGGGTGTAGGCACCGGGGAGCTGTTTTTT. Translation gives CASSARGVGTGELFF.

Points on this clonotype: A read error is possible here, since a much larger clone lies one base away. The V and J genes are TRBV7-2 and TRBJ2-1; a weak D match, TRBD1 (5 bases). CDR1 is SGHTA, CDR2 FQGNSA, per germline. The CDR3 length is 14 residues. CDR3 bases: TGTGCCAGCAGCACACGACAGAGTTACAATGACCAGTTCTTC. The encoded protein is CASSTRQSYNDQFF.